Listed below are T cell receptor beta chains from one sample, sequenced in a study of blood T cells in healthy people across ages. TCRdb reprocessed the 5' RACE reads via MiXCR and lists one record per CDR3 protein. The sample has around 1.5 million distinct CDR3 sequences, 42% seen once. The sequenced material came from blood. Receptor source: a woman under 30 in good health. Both conserved end residues are part of each CDR3. Fields, in order: clone size, J gene, V gene, D gene, CDR3 DNA, CDR3 protein. The D gene is left open where the match is weak. Size tells how often a clone was seen (once, few, many) or the class of an expanded clone, and some rows leave it out.

size: .; J: TRBJ2-5; V: TRBV29-1; D: TRBD1; DNA: TGCAGCGTTGGGGGACAGGGGCTCAACCACCTAGAGACCCAGTACTTC; CDR3: CSVGGQGLNHLETQYF
size: .; J: TRBJ2-3; V: TRBV6-1; D: TRBD1; DNA: TGTGCCAGCAGAGAAAGGGACAGGGGCACAGATACGCAGTATTTT; CDR3: CASRERDRGTDTQYF
size: .; J: TRBJ2-7; V: TRBV12-3/TRBV12-4; D: .; DNA: TGTGCCAGCAGTCTAACTATAGGCGAGCAGTACTTC; CDR3: CASSLTIGEQYF
size: .; J: TRBJ2-3; V: TRBV4-1; D: .; DNA: TGCGCCAGCAGCCAAGTAGTGGAAGATACGCAGTATTTT; CDR3: CASSQVVEDTQYF
size: .; J: TRBJ2-3; V: TRBV29-1; D: TRBD1; DNA: TGCAACGTTCACGCCGGGACAGGGGGCTTAGATACGCAGTATTTT; CDR3: CNVHAGTGGLDTQYF
size: .; J: TRBJ2-7; V: TRBV4-2; D: .; DNA: TGTGCCAGCAGCCAAGACCCTCCCCACTCCTACAATGAGCAGTACTTC; CDR3: CASSQDPPHSYNEQYF
size: .; J: TRBJ2-7; V: TRBV5-6; D: TRBD1; DNA: TGTGCCAGCAGTCATCGGGACAGGGGGTGGTACGAGCAGTACTTC; CDR3: CASSHRDRGWYEQYF
size: few; J: TRBJ2-5; V: TRBV6-1; D: .; DNA: TGTGCCAGCAGCGTCGAGGCCCCAGCGACGTACCAAGAGACCCAGTACTTC; CDR3: CASSVEAPATYQETQYF
size: many; J: TRBJ1-2; V: TRBV29-1; D: .; DNA: TGCAGCGTTGGGACGGGGGCCCTAACGAAAGTACCCTATGGCTACACCTTC; CDR3: CSVGTGALTKVPYGYTF
size: .; J: TRBJ2-1; V: TRBV7-7; D: .; DNA: TGTGCCAGCAGCCTAAGGGGGGGGGGACAGCCCTTCGATGAGCAGTTCTTC; CDR3: CASSLRGGGQPFDEQFF
size: .; J: TRBJ1-1; V: TRBV10-3; D: TRBD1; DNA: TGTGCCATCAGTGAGTCCCCCCAGACAGGGATCACCGAGTGGAACACTGAAGCTTTCTTT; CDR3: CAISESPQTGITEWNTEAFF
size: .; J: TRBJ1-2; V: TRBV9; D: .; DNA: TGTGCCAGCAGCGTAGGGACATCCTTCTATGGCTACACCTTC; CDR3: CASSVGTSFYGYTF
size: .; J: TRBJ1-2; V: TRBV6-5; D: TRBD1; DNA: TGTGCCAGCAGTTACCTAGCCGGGACAGGGAGGTTTTATGACTACACCTTC; CDR3: CASSYLAGTGRFYDYTF
size: .; J: TRBJ2-7; V: TRBV5-1; D: .; DNA: TGCGCCAGCAGCTTGTATCCGGCCGGGCAGTACTTC; CDR3: CASSLYPAGQYF
size: .; J: TRBJ2-1; V: TRBV28; D: TRBD2; DNA: TGTGCCAGCAGTATTCTAGCGGGGGACTACAGTGAGCAGTTCTTC; CDR3: CASSILAGDYSEQFF
size: few; J: TRBJ2-3; V: TRBV27; D: .; DNA: TGTGCCAGCAGTTCTTTCGCGAGCACAGATACGCAGTATTTT; CDR3: CASSSFASTDTQYF
size: .; J: TRBJ2-1; V: TRBV2; D: TRBD2; DNA: TGTGCCAGCAGCGCCTCGGGACTAGCAGGGTACAATGAGCAGTTCTTC; CDR3: CASSASGLAGYNEQFF
size: .; J: TRBJ1-2; V: TRBV20-1; D: .; DNA: TGCAGTGCTAGAGATGGACAGACCTATGGCTACACCTTC; CDR3: CSARDGQTYGYTF
size: few; J: TRBJ2-3; V: TRBV10-3; D: .; DNA: TGTGCCATCAGTGGTGGACACGGAGGTACAGATACGCAGTATTTT; CDR3: CAISGGHGGTDTQYF
size: .; J: TRBJ1-2; V: TRBV28; D: TRBD1; DNA: TGTGCCAGCAGTTCGACAGGGGTTGGCAGAAACTATGGCTACACCTTC; CDR3: CASSSTGVGRNYGYTF